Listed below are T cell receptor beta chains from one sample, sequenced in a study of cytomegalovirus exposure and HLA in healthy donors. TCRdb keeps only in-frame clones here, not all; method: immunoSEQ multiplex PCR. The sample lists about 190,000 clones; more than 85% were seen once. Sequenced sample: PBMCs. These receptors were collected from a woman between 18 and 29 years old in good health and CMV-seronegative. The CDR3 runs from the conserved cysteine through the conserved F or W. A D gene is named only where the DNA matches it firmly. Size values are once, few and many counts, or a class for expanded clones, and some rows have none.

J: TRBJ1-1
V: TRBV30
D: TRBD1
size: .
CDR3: CAWRGQGGNTEAFF
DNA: TGTGCCTGGCGTGGACAGGGTGGGAACACTGAAGCTTTCTTT

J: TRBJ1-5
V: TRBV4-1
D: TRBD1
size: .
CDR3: CASSLDRGSNQPQHF
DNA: TGCGCCAGCAGCCTCGACAGGGGGAGCAATCAGCCCCAGCATTTT

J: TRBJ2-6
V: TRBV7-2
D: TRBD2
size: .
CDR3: CASALAGGGSGANVLTF
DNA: TGTGCCAGCGCACTAGCGGGAGGGGGGTCTGGGGCCAACGTCCTGACTTTC

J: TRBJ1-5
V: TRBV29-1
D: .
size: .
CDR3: CSVGDGTSRNQPQHF
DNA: TGCAGCGTGGGGGACGGGACAAGCCGCAATCAGCCCCAGCATTTT

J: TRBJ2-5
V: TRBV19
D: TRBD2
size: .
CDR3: CASSRLAGAETQYF
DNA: TGTGCCAGTAGTAGACTAGCGGGAGCAGAGACCCAGTACTTC

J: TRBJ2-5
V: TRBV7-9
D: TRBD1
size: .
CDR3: CASSRQGARETQYF
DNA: TGTGCCAGCAGCAGACAGGGGGCACGAGAGACCCAGTACTTC

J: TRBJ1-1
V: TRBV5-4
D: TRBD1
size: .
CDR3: CASTPGGTGGFTEAFF
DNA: TGTGCCAGCACTCCGGGGGGGACAGGGGGCTTCACTGAAGCTTTCTTT

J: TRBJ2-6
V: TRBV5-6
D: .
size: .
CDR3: CASSRRGGSGANVLTF
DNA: TGTGCCAGCAGCAGAAGGGGTGGGTCTGGGGCCAACGTCCTGACTTTC

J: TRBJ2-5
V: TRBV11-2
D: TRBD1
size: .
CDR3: CASSLGTGGEEETQYF
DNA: TGTGCCAGCAGCTTAGGGACAGGGGGCGAGGAAGAGACCCAGTACTTC

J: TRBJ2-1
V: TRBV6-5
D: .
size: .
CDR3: CASSYGGDSYNEQFF
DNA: TGTGCCAGCAGTTACGGCGGGGACTCCTACAATGAGCAGTTCTTC

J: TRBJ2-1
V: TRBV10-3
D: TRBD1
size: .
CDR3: CAVQGQGSYNEQFF
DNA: TGTGCCGTCCAAGGACAGGGATCCTACAATGAGCAGTTCTTC

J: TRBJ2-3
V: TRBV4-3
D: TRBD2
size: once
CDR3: CASSPGTSGIDTQYF
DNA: TGCGCCAGCAGCCCCGGGACTAGCGGGATTGATACGCAGTATTTT

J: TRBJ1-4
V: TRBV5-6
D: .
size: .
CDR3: CASSFSGDRLNEKLFF
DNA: TGTGCCAGCAGCTTCAGTGGCGACAGGCTTAATGAAAAACTGTTTTTT

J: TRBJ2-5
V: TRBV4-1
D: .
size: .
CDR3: CASSQDGAGETQYF
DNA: TGCGCCAGCAGCCAAGACGGCGCGGGGGAGACCCAGTACTTC

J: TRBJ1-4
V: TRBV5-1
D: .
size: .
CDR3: CASSLVGPGPNEKLFF
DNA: TGCGCCAGCAGCTTGGTTGGGCCAGGGCCGAATGAAAAACTGTTTTTT

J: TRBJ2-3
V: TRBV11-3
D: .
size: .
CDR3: CASSLEGGGRGTDTQYF
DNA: TGTGCCAGCAGCTTAGAGGGGGGTGGCAGGGGCACAGATACGCAGTATTTT

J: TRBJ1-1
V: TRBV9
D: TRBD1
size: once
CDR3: CASSVDRADTEAFF
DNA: TGTGCCAGCAGCGTTGACAGGGCGGACACTGAAGCTTTCTTT

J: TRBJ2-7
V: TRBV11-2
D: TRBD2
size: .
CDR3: CASRSGTSGEQYF
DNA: TGTGCCAGCAGATCCGGGACTAGCGGAGAGCAGTACTTC

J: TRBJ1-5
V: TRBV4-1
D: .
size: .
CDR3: CASSGGGNSNQPQHF
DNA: TGCGCCAGCAGCGGGGGGGGGAATAGCAATCAGCCCCAGCATTTT

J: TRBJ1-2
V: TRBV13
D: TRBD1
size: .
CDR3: CASSSAGQINYGYTF
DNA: TGTGCCAGCAGCTCCGCGGGACAGATTAACTATGGCTACACCTTC

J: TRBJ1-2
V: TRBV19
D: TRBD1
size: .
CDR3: CASRSGTGYSNYGYTF
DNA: TGTGCCAGTAGATCTGGGACAGGATATTCTAACTATGGCTACACCTTC

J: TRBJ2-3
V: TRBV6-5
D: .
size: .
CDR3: CASSSIPGGTDTQYF
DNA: TGTGCCAGCAGCTCAATTCCGGGGGGCACAGATACGCAGTATTTT

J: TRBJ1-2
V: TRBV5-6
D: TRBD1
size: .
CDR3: CASSLQGQGARGYTF
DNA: TGTGCCAGCAGCTTGCAGGGACAGGGGGCGCGGGGCTACACCTTC

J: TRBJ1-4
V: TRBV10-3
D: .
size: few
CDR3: CAISEGGVIEKLFF
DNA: TGTGCCATCAGTGAGGGGGGGGTAATCGAAAAACTGTTTTTT

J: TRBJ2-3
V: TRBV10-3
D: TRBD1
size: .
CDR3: CAGRPGQSTDTQYF
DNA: TGTGCCGGAAGACCGGGACAGAGCACAGATACGCAGTATTTT

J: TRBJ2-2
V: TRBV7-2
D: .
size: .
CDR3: CASSLRGMGTGELFF
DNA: TGTGCCAGCAGCTTGCGGGGAATGGGCACCGGGGAGCTGTTTTTT

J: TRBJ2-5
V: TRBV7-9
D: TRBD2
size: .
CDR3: CASTPPPAGDRETQYF
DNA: TGTGCCAGCACACCCCCCCCGGCGGGAGATCGCGAGACCCAGTACTTC

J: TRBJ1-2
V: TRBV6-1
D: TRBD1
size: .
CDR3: CASSVGQGRAGYGYTF
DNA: TGTGCCAGCAGTGTAGGACAGGGGCGGGCCGGCTATGGCTACACCTTC

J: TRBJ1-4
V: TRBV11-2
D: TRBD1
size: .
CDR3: CASSHSRGRGKLFF
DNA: TGTGCCAGCAGCCACAGCAGGGGGCGCGGAAAACTGTTTTTT

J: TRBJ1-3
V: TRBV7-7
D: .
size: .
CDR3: CASSLSPSSGNTIYF
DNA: TGTGCTAGCAGTCTTTCCCCGAGCTCTGGAAACACCATATATTTT

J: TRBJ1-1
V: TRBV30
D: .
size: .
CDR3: CAWSPPGAAEAFF
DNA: TGTGCCTGGAGTCCCCCAGGGGCCGCTGAAGCTTTCTTT

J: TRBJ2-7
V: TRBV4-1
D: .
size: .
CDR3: CASSQGPSYEQYF
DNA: TGCGCCAGCAGCCAAGGGCCCTCCTACGAGCAGTACTTC

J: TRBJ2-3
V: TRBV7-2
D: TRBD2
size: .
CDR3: CASSLWAGGIGTDTQYF
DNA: TGTGCCAGCAGCTTATGGGCGGGAGGTATCGGCACAGATACGCAGTATTTT

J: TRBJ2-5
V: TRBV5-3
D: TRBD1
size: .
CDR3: CARSLDRDRGKETQYF
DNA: TGTGCCAGAAGCTTGGATAGGGACAGGGGGAAGGAGACCCAGTACTTC

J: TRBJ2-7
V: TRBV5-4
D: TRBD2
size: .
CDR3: CASSSRLAGGGHYEQYF
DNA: TGTGCCAGCAGCTCCAGACTAGCGGGAGGCGGACACTACGAGCAGTACTTC

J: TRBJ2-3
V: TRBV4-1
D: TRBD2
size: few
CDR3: CASSQGRGGLADTQYF
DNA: TGCGCCAGCAGCCAAGGGCGGGGGGGTTTGGCAGATACGCAGTATTTT

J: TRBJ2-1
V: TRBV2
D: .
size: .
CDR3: CASSKSGDFNEQFF
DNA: TGTGCCAGCAGTAAGTCGGGGGACTTTAATGAGCAGTTCTTC

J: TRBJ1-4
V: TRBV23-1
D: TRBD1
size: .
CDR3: CASRNRGEKLFF
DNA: TGCGCCAGCAGAAACAGGGGTGAAAAACTGTTTTTT

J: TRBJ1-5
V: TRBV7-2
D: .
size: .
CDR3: CASSLGGPSNQPQHF
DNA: TGTGCCAGCAGCTTAGGTGGGCCTAGCAATCAGCCCCAGCATTTT

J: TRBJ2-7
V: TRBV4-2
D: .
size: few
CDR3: CASSQDLHASYEQYF
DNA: TGTGCCAGCAGCCAAGATTTACATGCCTCCTACGAGCAGTACTTC

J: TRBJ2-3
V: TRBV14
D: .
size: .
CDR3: CASSPSQAVDATDTQYF
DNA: TGTGCCAGCAGCCCGTCCCAAGCGGTCGATGCCACAGATACGCAGTATTTT

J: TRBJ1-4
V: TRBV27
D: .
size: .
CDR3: CASSLSQVDLKLFF
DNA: TGTGCCAGCAGTTTATCACAGGTCGACTTGAAACTGTTTTTT

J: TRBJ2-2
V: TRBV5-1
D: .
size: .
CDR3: CASSLGAPGELFF
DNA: TGCGCCAGCAGCTTAGGGGCGCCCGGGGAGCTGTTTTTT

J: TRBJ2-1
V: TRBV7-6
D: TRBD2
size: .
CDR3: CASSPLAGGPYNEQFF
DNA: TGTGCCAGCAGCCCTCTAGCGGGAGGGCCGTACAATGAGCAGTTCTTC

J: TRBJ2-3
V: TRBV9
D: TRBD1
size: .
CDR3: CASSPTDRTDTQYF
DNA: TGTGCCAGCAGCCCCACGGACAGGACAGATACGCAGTATTTT